This TCR beta chain was sequenced in a study of cytomegalovirus exposure and HLA in healthy donors. Between the trimmed V and J ends, which lost 3 bases and 2 bases, there was a span of 17 bases. In germline, CDR1 is MNHEY, CDR2 SMNVEV (reference sequence). The length of the CDR3 is 18 residues. This PCR relied on a set of 60 Vbeta primers and 13 Jbeta primers. Sequencing used immunoSEQ multiplex PCR; TCRdb keeps in-frame clones, though not all of them. The table lists a few hundred thousand clones, 75% to 85% of them singletons, with roughly 0.31% in the top ten. The origin of this receptor is a girl aged 2 to 9 in good health and CMV-seronegative. V usage is TRBV27 and J usage is TRBJ2-6; D gene ambiguous. The material sequenced was PBMCs. Written as DNA, the CDR3 is TGTGCCAGCAGTTTGTTAGCCTCGCACTCTGCTGGGGCCAACGTCCTGACTTTC. Encoded protein: CASSLLASHSAGANVLTF.